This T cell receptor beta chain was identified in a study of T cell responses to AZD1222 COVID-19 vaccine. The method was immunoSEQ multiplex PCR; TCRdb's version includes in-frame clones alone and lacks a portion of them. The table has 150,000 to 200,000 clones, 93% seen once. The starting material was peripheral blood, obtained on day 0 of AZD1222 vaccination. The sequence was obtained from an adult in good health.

CDR3 nucleotide sequence: TGTGCCAGTAGTTCCACAGGGCCCTATCGGACTGAAGCTTTCTTT. Translating it yields CASSSTGPYRTEAFF. The V gene is TRBV19, the J gene TRBJ1-1, with D maybe TRBD1 (6 bases). The CDR3 has 15 amino acids. CDR1 LNHDA and CDR2 SQIVND come from the germline V gene (reference sequence). The germline V and J ends were trimmed by 5 bases and 5 bases, with 18 bases remaining between them.